This T cell receptor (beta chain) was recovered during a study of shared clonotypes between healthy human individuals. Study summary: Per-donor plates numbered three CD4 naive, three CD4 memory, two CD8 naive and one CD8 memory.

Naive CD8 cells lacked CD45RO, underwent positive selection for CCR7 and left out terminally differentiated effector memory CD45RA+ cells. Clones were sequenced by immunoSEQ multiplex PCR, and TCRdb holds only the in-frame ones, with some missing. This table holds about 2.1 million clones, just over 90% found once. CDR1 SEHNR and CDR2 FQNEAQ come from the germline V gene (reference sequence). The ends were cut back, 5 bases at V and 9 bases at J, with 14 bases in the middle. CDR3 size: 13 residues. Sequencing was done on a sample of naive CD8+ T cells from PBMCs. The chain combines TRBV7-9 with TRBJ2-1; D is unresolved. The origin of this receptor is a man between 18 and 29 years old in good health. Some clones in this sample may be carry-over from other donors' samples. CDR3: CASSRTAKVEQFF. CDR3 DNA: TGTGCCAGCAGCCGAACTGCCAAGGTTGAGCAGTTCTTC.